This T cell receptor (beta chain) derives from a study of identical twins. This clonotype was seen many times. Its matching antigen is unknown. A universal primer site was incorporated via template switching, and the cDNA contained unique molecular identifiers. TCRdb ran MiXCR on the 5' RACE reads and lists one entry per CDR3 protein. The data show about 240,000 distinct CDR3 sequences, approximately 7.9% seen once. Germline assignment: CDR1 SGHRS and CDR2 YFSETQ. V lost 6 bases and J lost 5, with 8 bases in between. This CDR3 region has 11 residues. Findings and caveats of the study: Surplus twin overlap in beta out-of-frame sequences was less pronounced. Sequences that were out-of-frame, alpha and twin-shared displayed an excess of low generation probability.

The sample was also reused in another study, on yellow fever vaccine responses in identical twins.

V gene TRBV5-1 combines with J gene TRBJ2-5; weak D call: TRBD1 (6 bases). This clonotype was obtained from a woman under 30 in good health. Sequenced material: CD8+ T cells sorted from blood. CDR3: CASNRGETQYF. For the CDR3, the DNA is TGCGCCAGCAATAGGGGGGAGACCCAGTACTTC.